This T cell receptor beta chain was recorded in a study of shared clonotypes between healthy human individuals. Libraries were prepared by immunoSEQ multiplex PCR; TCRdb keeps only in-frame clonotypes and omits some of them. Of roughly 1,500,000 clones in the sample, 95% to 99% are singletons; the top ten hold about 0.42%. V was shortened by 3 bases and J by 0 bases, with 7 bases between the two germline ends. This CDR3 is 14 amino acids long. Germline CDR1 is WNHNN and CDR2 is SYGVQD (reference sequence). J is TRBJ2-3 and V is TRBV10-1, with D possibly being TRBD2 (5 bases). Sequencing was done on a sample of naive CD4+ T cells sorted from blood. Subset indicated: CD45RA+ positively selected. This clonotype originated in a man aged 25-40 years in good health. The CDR3 here is CASSDTGSTDTQYF. The CDR3 DNA is TGCGCCAGCAGTGACACGGGAAGCACAGATACGCAGTATTTT.